These 2 T cell receptor beta chains were sequenced from one sample in a study of cytomegalovirus exposure and HLA in healthy donors. PCR involved 60 Vbeta and 13 Jbeta primers. TCRdb's table, derived via immunoSEQ multiplex PCR, lists solely in-frame clones and lacks some. The table shows 90,000 to 150,000 clones, with roughly 60% occurring only once. Sequencing was done on a sample of PBMCs. These receptors were obtained from a man between 40 and 49 years old in good health and CMV-seropositive.

The chain uses TRBV5-5 and TRBJ2-2; 7 nucleotides match TRBD2. The germline gives CDR1 SGHKS, CDR2 YYEKEE (reference sequence). This CDR3 has 13 amino acids. Germline trimming cut 4 bases from V and 9 bases from J; bases unmatched to any gene: 6. This CDR3 reads CASSLSGNRELFF. The CDR3 coding sequence is TGTGCCAGCAGCCTCAGCGGGAACCGGGAGCTGTTTTTT.

This clone was seen only a few times. The V and J genes are TRBV2 and TRBJ2-2, with TRBD1 identical over 7 bases. Germline CDR1 is SNHLY and CDR2 is FYNNEI. The J segment lost 4 bases and the V segment lost 6 bases, leaving 8 bases of the junction unmatched. The CDR3 loop spans 15 amino acids. The CDR3 DNA reads as TGTGCCAGCAGCGGGACAGTTGGGAGCACCGGGGAGCTGTTTTTT. This codes for CASSGTVGSTGELFF.